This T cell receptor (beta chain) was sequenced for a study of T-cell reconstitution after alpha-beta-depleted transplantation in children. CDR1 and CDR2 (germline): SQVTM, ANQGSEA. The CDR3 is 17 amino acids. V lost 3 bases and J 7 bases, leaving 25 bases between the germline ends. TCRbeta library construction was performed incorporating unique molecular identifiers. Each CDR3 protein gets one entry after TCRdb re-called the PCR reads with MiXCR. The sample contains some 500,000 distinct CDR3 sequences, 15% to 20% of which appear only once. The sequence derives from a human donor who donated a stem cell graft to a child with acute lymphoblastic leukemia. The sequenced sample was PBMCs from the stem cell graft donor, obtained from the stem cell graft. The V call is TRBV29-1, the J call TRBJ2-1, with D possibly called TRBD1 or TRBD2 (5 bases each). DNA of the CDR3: TGCAGCGTTGACCCCAGACAGAAGGCCGGGGAGCTGAATGAGCAGTTCTTC. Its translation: CSVDPRQKAGELNEQFF.